This is a list of T cell receptor beta chains from one sample in a study of shared clonotypes between healthy human individuals. The repertoire was sequenced with immunoSEQ multiplex PCR; TCRdb's copy has only in-frame clones and lacks some. The data hold some 2.3 million clones, with 85% to 95% observed a single time. Sample: naive CD4+ T cells from PBMCs. The receptors were sampled from a man aged 18 to 29 in good health. Some clones in this sample may be carry-over from other donors' samples. Both conserved end residues are part of each CDR3. Fields, in order: V gene, D gene, J gene, clone size, CDR3 DNA, CDR3 protein. D genes are given only for firm matches. Size values are once, few and many counts, or a class for expanded clones, and some rows have none.

V gene: TRBV19
D gene: .
J gene: TRBJ1-1
clone size: few
CDR3 DNA: TGTGCCAGTAGTACAGGTAACACTGAAGCTTTCTTT
CDR3 protein: CASSTGNTEAFF

V gene: TRBV5-6
D gene: TRBD2
J gene: TRBJ2-1
clone size: .
CDR3 DNA: TGTGCCAGCAGCTTACTAGCGGGACTGGAGGAGCAGTTCTTC
CDR3 protein: CASSLLAGLEEQFF

V gene: TRBV7-9
D gene: .
J gene: TRBJ1-2
clone size: .
CDR3 DNA: TGTGCCAGCAGCTTACGGGAGCAGGGGCTTAGTGGAAATGGCTACACCTTC
CDR3 protein: CASSLREQGLSGNGYTF

V gene: TRBV7-2
D gene: TRBD1
J gene: TRBJ2-6
clone size: .
CDR3 DNA: TGTGCCAGCAGCTTAGCAGGGACAGTTAGTCTTGTTGGGGCCAACGTCCTGACTTTC
CDR3 protein: CASSLAGTVSLVGANVLTF

V gene: TRBV27
D gene: TRBD1
J gene: TRBJ1-3
clone size: .
CDR3 DNA: TGTGCCAGCAGTAGCCAGGGGGCCGGCCTCTCTGGAAACACCATATATTTT
CDR3 protein: CASSSQGAGLSGNTIYF

V gene: TRBV5-1
D gene: TRBD2
J gene: TRBJ2-3
clone size: .
CDR3 DNA: TGCGCCAGCAGCTTAAACTTACTAGCGGGAGCCCCCCCAGATACGCAGTATTTT
CDR3 protein: CASSLNLLAGAPPDTQYF

V gene: TRBV28
D gene: TRBD2
J gene: TRBJ2-2
clone size: .
CDR3 DNA: TGTGCCAGCAGTTCCACGCCCACTAGCGGGATAGGCACCGGGGAGCTGTTTTTT
CDR3 protein: CASSSTPTSGIGTGELFF

V gene: TRBV28
D gene: .
J gene: TRBJ1-3
clone size: .
CDR3 DNA: TGTGCCAGCAGCCAGACGGGTGGGGTATACACCATATATTTT
CDR3 protein: CASSQTGGVYTIYF

V gene: TRBV7-3
D gene: .
J gene: TRBJ2-1
clone size: .
CDR3 DNA: TGTGCCAGCAGCCCCCAGGGGCCACCCCTCTACAATGAGCAGTTCTTC
CDR3 protein: CASSPQGPPLYNEQFF

V gene: TRBV11-3
D gene: TRBD1
J gene: TRBJ2-2
clone size: .
CDR3 DNA: TGTGCCAGCAGCTCCAGGACAGGGGGCCCCGGGGAGCTGTTTTTT
CDR3 protein: CASSSRTGGPGELFF

V gene: TRBV7-3
D gene: TRBD2
J gene: TRBJ2-3
clone size: .
CDR3 DNA: TGTGCCAGCAGCTTAAATAGTCTAGCGGGAACCACAGATACGCAGTATTTT
CDR3 protein: CASSLNSLAGTTDTQYF

V gene: TRBV28
D gene: TRBD1
J gene: TRBJ2-5
clone size: .
CDR3 DNA: TGTGCCAGCAGTTTGACAGGGGGGACGGGGGAGACCCAGTACTTC
CDR3 protein: CASSLTGGTGETQYF

V gene: TRBV28
D gene: .
J gene: TRBJ1-1
clone size: .
CDR3 DNA: TGTGCCAGCAGTACCTGGGGGTCGGGCACTGAAGCTTTCTTT
CDR3 protein: CASSTWGSGTEAFF

V gene: TRBV4-3
D gene: .
J gene: TRBJ1-1
clone size: .
CDR3 DNA: TGCGCCAGCAGCCACCGGGACTCCTGGGGCACTGAAGCTTTCTTT
CDR3 protein: CASSHRDSWGTEAFF

V gene: TRBV11-2
D gene: .
J gene: TRBJ1-2
clone size: .
CDR3 DNA: TGTGCCAGCAGCTTAGATGGGGACTATGGCTACACCTTC
CDR3 protein: CASSLDGDYGYTF

V gene: TRBV5-1
D gene: .
J gene: TRBJ2-7
clone size: .
CDR3 DNA: TGCGCCAGCAGCTTGCTGCTCGGAGGGGGTAATTTAGACGAGCAGTACTTC
CDR3 protein: CASSLLLGGGNLDEQYF

V gene: TRBV2
D gene: .
J gene: TRBJ1-5
clone size: .
CDR3 DNA: TGTGCCAGCAGTGGGGGGGGACATAGCAATCAGCCCCAGCATTTT
CDR3 protein: CASSGGGHSNQPQHF

V gene: TRBV5-1
D gene: TRBD1
J gene: TRBJ2-7
clone size: .
CDR3 DNA: TGCGCCAGCAGGGGACAGAACTCCTACGAGCAGTACTTC
CDR3 protein: CASRGQNSYEQYF

V gene: TRBV6-6
D gene: TRBD1
J gene: TRBJ1-2
clone size: .
CDR3 DNA: TGTGCCAGCCGCAGCGGGGATCAACAGGGGAGTTTTGGCTACACCTTC
CDR3 protein: CASRSGDQQGSFGYTF

V gene: TRBV7-8
D gene: TRBD2
J gene: TRBJ2-7
clone size: .
CDR3 DNA: TGTGCCAGCAGCTTAGCTGAGCGGGAGGGCCCCTACGAGCAGTACTTC
CDR3 protein: CASSLAEREGPYEQYF

V gene: TRBV25-1
D gene: .
J gene: TRBJ1-2
clone size: .
CDR3 DNA: TGTGCCAGCAGGGAGAGGGCTGGCTACACCTTC
CDR3 protein: CASRERAGYTF

V gene: TRBV10-3
D gene: .
J gene: TRBJ1-1
clone size: .
CDR3 DNA: TGTGCCATCAGCACAACTGACAGACCAAACACTGAAGCTTTCTTT
CDR3 protein: CAISTTDRPNTEAFF

V gene: TRBV6-5
D gene: TRBD1
J gene: TRBJ2-7
clone size: .
CDR3 DNA: TGTGCCACCAGGGGGCAGGGGGAGCAGTACTTC
CDR3 protein: CATRGQGEQYF

V gene: TRBV28
D gene: TRBD1
J gene: TRBJ2-7
clone size: .
CDR3 DNA: TGTGCCAGCAGTTCGGGACAGGGTATATACGAGCAGTACTTC
CDR3 protein: CASSSGQGIYEQYF

V gene: TRBV9
D gene: .
J gene: TRBJ2-1
clone size: .
CDR3 DNA: TGTGCCAGCAGCGTAGCCCCAGCGACACCCTACAATGAGCAGTTCTTC
CDR3 protein: CASSVAPATPYNEQFF

V gene: TRBV19
D gene: TRBD1
J gene: TRBJ1-1
clone size: once
CDR3 DNA: TGTGCCAGTGAACACAGGGGTTTGAACACTGAAGCTTTCTTT
CDR3 protein: CASEHRGLNTEAFF

V gene: TRBV15
D gene: TRBD2
J gene: TRBJ2-7
clone size: .
CDR3 DNA: TGTGCCACCAGGAGGACCCGGGCTAGCGGCTACTACGAGCAGTACTTC
CDR3 protein: CATRRTRASGYYEQYF

V gene: TRBV9
D gene: TRBD1
J gene: TRBJ2-3
clone size: .
CDR3 DNA: TGTGCCAGCAGCCCAGGGACAGGGGGCTACACAGATACGCAGTATTTT
CDR3 protein: CASSPGTGGYTDTQYF

V gene: TRBV27
D gene: .
J gene: TRBJ1-3
clone size: .
CDR3 DNA: TGTGCCAGCAGCGTTAACTGGGCGGGAAACACCATATATTTT
CDR3 protein: CASSVNWAGNTIYF

V gene: TRBV5-8
D gene: TRBD1
J gene: TRBJ2-3
clone size: .
CDR3 DNA: TGTGCCAGCAGCTTGGTCTTTTCATCGACAGGGGGGAAGTATTTT
CDR3 protein: CASSLVFSSTGGKYF

V gene: TRBV27
D gene: TRBD2
J gene: TRBJ2-1
clone size: .
CDR3 DNA: TGTGCCAGCAGAACCGGGACTAGCGGGATGGGCGAGCAGTTCTTC
CDR3 protein: CASRTGTSGMGEQFF

V gene: TRBV5-4
D gene: .
J gene: TRBJ2-1
clone size: .
CDR3 DNA: TGTGCCAGCAGCTTGGGTAACGGGCAGAACTTCGATGAGCAGTTCTTC
CDR3 protein: CASSLGNGQNFDEQFF

V gene: TRBV5-1
D gene: .
J gene: TRBJ1-4
clone size: .
CDR3 DNA: TGCGCCAGCAGCTGGAGGGGGGCTCCTAATGAAAAACTGTTTTTT
CDR3 protein: CASSWRGAPNEKLFF

V gene: TRBV9
D gene: .
J gene: TRBJ2-2
clone size: .
CDR3 DNA: TGTGCCAGCAGCGTACCTCAGTCGGGGACCGGGGAGCTGTTTTTT
CDR3 protein: CASSVPQSGTGELFF

V gene: TRBV6-5
D gene: TRBD2
J gene: TRBJ2-7
clone size: .
CDR3 DNA: TGTGCCAGCAGAGCGGGACCCTACGAGCAGTACTTC
CDR3 protein: CASRAGPYEQYF

V gene: TRBV11-3
D gene: .
J gene: TRBJ2-1
clone size: .
CDR3 DNA: TGTGCCAGCAGCCCGGTAACGCGCAGCTCCTACAATGAGCAGTTCTTC
CDR3 protein: CASSPVTRSSYNEQFF

V gene: TRBV6-5
D gene: TRBD1
J gene: TRBJ1-6
clone size: .
CDR3 DNA: TGTGCCAGCAGCTCCAACAGGGGGGATAATTCACCCCTCCACTTT
CDR3 protein: CASSSNRGDNSPLHF

V gene: TRBV7-8
D gene: .
J gene: TRBJ1-1
clone size: .
CDR3 DNA: TGTGCCAGCAGCTACTGGATGGACACTGAAGCTTTCTTT
CDR3 protein: CASSYWMDTEAFF

V gene: TRBV5-4
D gene: .
J gene: TRBJ2-4
clone size: .
CDR3 DNA: TGTGCCAGCAGTCGGCAGGGCCCCAAAAACGTTCAGTACTTC
CDR3 protein: CASSRQGPKNVQYF

V gene: TRBV6-5
D gene: TRBD1
J gene: TRBJ2-7
clone size: once
CDR3 DNA: TGTGCCAGCAGTTACCGGGACAGGGCTTCCTACGAGCAGTACTTC
CDR3 protein: CASSYRDRASYEQYF

V gene: TRBV11-3
D gene: TRBD2
J gene: TRBJ2-1
clone size: .
CDR3 DNA: TGTGCCAGCAGCTTACTACTAGCGGCCTCCTACAATGAGCAGTTCTTC
CDR3 protein: CASSLLLAASYNEQFF

V gene: TRBV11-1
D gene: TRBD2
J gene: TRBJ2-1
clone size: once
CDR3 DNA: TGTGCCAGCAGCTTACTAGCGGGAGTGGATGAGCAGTTCTTC
CDR3 protein: CASSLLAGVDEQFF

V gene: TRBV5-4
D gene: .
J gene: TRBJ1-3
clone size: once
CDR3 DNA: TGTGCCAGCAGCTTGGATTCGGGCACCATATATTTT
CDR3 protein: CASSLDSGTIYF

V gene: TRBV29-1
D gene: TRBD1
J gene: TRBJ1-4
clone size: once
CDR3 DNA: TGCAGCGTCCAGACAGGGTTTCGGGAAAAACTGTTTTTT
CDR3 protein: CSVQTGFREKLFF

V gene: TRBV6-1
D gene: .
J gene: TRBJ2-5
clone size: once
CDR3 DNA: TGTGCCAGCAGCCCCCGATGGGCGGAGGGTGCCCAGTACTTC
CDR3 protein: CASSPRWAEGAQYF

V gene: TRBV11-1
D gene: TRBD1
J gene: TRBJ2-7
clone size: .
CDR3 DNA: TGTGCCAGCAGCCCTGGGGCAGGGGGCTACGAGCAGTACTTC
CDR3 protein: CASSPGAGGYEQYF

V gene: TRBV6-5
D gene: TRBD1
J gene: TRBJ1-1
clone size: .
CDR3 DNA: TGTGCCAGCAGTTACTCCGGACAGGGGGACACTGAAGCTTTCTTT
CDR3 protein: CASSYSGQGDTEAFF

V gene: TRBV18
D gene: TRBD1
J gene: TRBJ2-1
clone size: .
CDR3 DNA: TGTGCCACAGAACAGGGGTACAATGAGCAGTTCTTC
CDR3 protein: CATEQGYNEQFF

V gene: TRBV18
D gene: .
J gene: TRBJ1-2
clone size: .
CDR3 DNA: TGTGCCAGCTCATCCCCTCAACACGGCTACACCTTC
CDR3 protein: CASSSPQHGYTF

V gene: TRBV27
D gene: TRBD2
J gene: TRBJ2-6
clone size: .
CDR3 DNA: TGTGCCAGCAGTCAAGCGGGACTAGTGTCTGGGGCCAACGTCCTGACTTTC
CDR3 protein: CASSQAGLVSGANVLTF

V gene: TRBV7-9
D gene: .
J gene: TRBJ2-7
clone size: .
CDR3 DNA: TGTGCCAGCAGCCTAGGACAGCCAGTCTACGAGCAGTACTTC
CDR3 protein: CASSLGQPVYEQYF

V gene: TRBV10-1
D gene: .
J gene: TRBJ2-1
clone size: once
CDR3 DNA: TGCGCCAGCAGTGAGTTTGGGGGATATGGAGGTGAGCAGTTCTTC
CDR3 protein: CASSEFGGYGGEQFF

V gene: TRBV2
D gene: TRBD2
J gene: TRBJ2-1
clone size: .
CDR3 DNA: TGTGCCAGCAGTGGGCTCCCTTGGCTCACTAGCGGAAACAATGAGCAGTTCTTC
CDR3 protein: CASSGLPWLTSGNNEQFF

V gene: TRBV6-1
D gene: .
J gene: TRBJ1-5
clone size: .
CDR3 DNA: TGTGCCAGCAGTGAGCAGGGCTGGAATCAGCCCCAGCATTTT
CDR3 protein: CASSEQGWNQPQHF

V gene: TRBV5-1
D gene: TRBD2
J gene: TRBJ2-5
clone size: once
CDR3 DNA: TGCGCCAGCAGAATGGGACTAGCGGGAGTACAAGAGACCCAGTACTTC
CDR3 protein: CASRMGLAGVQETQYF

V gene: TRBV7-2
D gene: .
J gene: TRBJ1-1
clone size: .
CDR3 DNA: TGTGCCAGCAGCCTAATAGGCGCTTGGTCCCCAGCCCCTACTGAAGCTTTCTTT
CDR3 protein: CASSLIGAWSPAPTEAFF

V gene: TRBV19
D gene: .
J gene: TRBJ1-2
clone size: .
CDR3 DNA: TGTGCCAGTAGTATGTCGAGGGGAAACTATGGCTACACCTTC
CDR3 protein: CASSMSRGNYGYTF

V gene: TRBV9
D gene: .
J gene: TRBJ2-1
clone size: .
CDR3 DNA: TGTGCCAGCAGCGTAGCAGGATCTGGGGTCGGTGAGCAGTTCTTC
CDR3 protein: CASSVAGSGVGEQFF

V gene: TRBV30
D gene: .
J gene: TRBJ1-4
clone size: few
CDR3 DNA: TGTGCCTGGGGAACAGGGACTAATGAAAAACTGTTTTTT
CDR3 protein: CAWGTGTNEKLFF

V gene: TRBV7-2
D gene: TRBD1
J gene: TRBJ2-2
clone size: .
CDR3 DNA: TGTGCCAGCAGCCCCCGGACAGGGTCGGCCGGGGAGCTGTTTTTT
CDR3 protein: CASSPRTGSAGELFF